The rows below give T cell receptor beta chains drawn from one sample of a study of CD8 T cells in Susac syndrome. MiXCR was run by TCRdb on the immunoSEQ multiplex PCR reads, yielding one entry per CDR3 protein. This repertoire shows roughly 330,000 distinct CDR3 sequences, 90% to 95% found once; its top ten account for around 0.07%. Specimen: CD4+ T cells from PBMCs. All receptors derive from a human donor with multiple sclerosis. CDR3s include the opening cysteine and the closing phenylalanine or tryptophan. The order of the fields is J gene, V gene, clone size, D gene, CDR3 protein, CDR3 DNA. A D gene is named only where the DNA matches it firmly. Clone size is not always given. Where it is, it says once, few, many or a class for expanded clones.

J: TRBJ1-2; V: TRBV25-1; size: once; D: NA; CDR3: CASSGGSYGYTF; DNA: TGTGCCAGCAGTGGGGGGAGCTATGGCTACACCTTC
J: TRBJ1-2; V: TRBV6-6; size: NA; D: TRBD1; CDR3: CASSYPADREVFGYTF; DNA: TGTGCCAGCAGTTACCCGGCCGACAGGGAGGTCTTTGGCTACACCTTC
J: TRBJ2-3; V: TRBV19; size: NA; D: NA; CDR3: CASSIGAGDTDTQYF; DNA: TGTGCCAGTAGTATAGGGGCAGGGGACACAGATACGCAGTATTTT
J: TRBJ1-1; V: TRBV29-1; size: NA; D: NA; CDR3: CSVTRGMDTEAFF; DNA: TGCAGCGTCACTAGGGGGATGGACACTGAAGCTTTCTTT
J: TRBJ1-6; V: TRBV2; size: once; D: NA; CDR3: CASSDARVSPLHF; DNA: TGTGCCAGCAGTGATGCCAGGGTTTCACCCCTCCACTTT
J: TRBJ2-7; V: TRBV7-2; size: NA; D: NA; CDR3: CASSHRDINGEQYF; DNA: TGTGCCAGCAGCCACCGGGACATCAATGGCGAGCAGTACTTC
J: TRBJ1-4; V: TRBV19; size: NA; D: NA; CDR3: CASSPWRARGNEKLFF; DNA: TGTGCCAGTAGTCCGTGGAGGGCCAGGGGCAATGAAAAACTGTTTTTT
J: TRBJ1-5; V: TRBV25-1; size: NA; D: NA; CDR3: CASSEYGAGNQPQHF; DNA: TGTGCCAGCAGTGAATACGGGGCAGGGAATCAGCCCCAGCATTTT
J: TRBJ2-1; V: TRBV4-3; size: NA; D: NA; CDR3: CASSRLGENEQFF; DNA: TGCGCCAGCAGCCGCCTCGGAGAAAATGAGCAGTTCTTC
J: TRBJ1-5; V: TRBV18; size: few; D: NA; CDR3: CASSPGNQPQHF; DNA: TGTGCCAGCTCACCGGGCAATCAGCCCCAGCATTTT
J: TRBJ1-1; V: TRBV27; size: NA; D: NA; CDR3: CASTSTGDTEAFF; DNA: TGTGCCAGCACGTCAACAGGCGACACTGAAGCTTTCTTT
J: TRBJ2-7; V: TRBV7-2; size: NA; D: NA; CDR3: CASSSSPSYEQYF; DNA: TGTGCCAGCAGCTCCTCCCCCTCCTACGAGCAGTACTTC
J: TRBJ2-3; V: TRBV25-1; size: NA; D: NA; CDR3: CASRSGAGEAYTQYF; DNA: TGTGCCAGCAGAAGTGGAGCCGGGGAAGCCTATACGCAGTATTTT
J: TRBJ1-5; V: TRBV6-6; size: NA; D: NA; CDR3: CASSYSEGPQHF; DNA: TGTGCCAGCAGTTACTCGGAAGGGCCCCAGCATTTT
J: TRBJ1-1; V: TRBV7-9; size: NA; D: NA; CDR3: CASSSHADGYEAFF; DNA: TGTGCCAGCAGCTCGCACGCGGACGGTTATGAAGCTTTCTTT
J: TRBJ2-3; V: TRBV29-1; size: NA; D: TRBD2; CDR3: CSVSTSGGTDTQYF; DNA: TGCAGCGTATCCACTAGCGGGGGCACAGATACGCAGTATTTT
J: TRBJ2-7; V: TRBV6-6; size: NA; D: TRBD1; CDR3: CASSYAQGIPIDEQYF; DNA: TGTGCCAGCAGTTACGCACAGGGGATCCCGATCGACGAGCAGTACTTC
J: TRBJ1-5; V: TRBV5-1; size: NA; D: NA; CDR3: CASSLEPGLSNQPQHF; DNA: TGCGCCAGCAGCTTGGAACCAGGACTTAGCAATCAGCCCCAGCATTTT
J: TRBJ1-3; V: TRBV7-2; size: NA; D: NA; CDR3: CASSLAATLGNTIYF; DNA: TGTGCCAGCAGCTTAGCCGCGACATTGGGAAACACCATATATTTT
J: TRBJ2-5; V: TRBV29-1; size: NA; D: NA; CDR3: CSSRGEGTQYF; DNA: TGCAGCTCGAGGGGGGAGGGGACCCAGTACTTC
J: TRBJ1-5; V: TRBV6-2/TRBV6-3; size: NA; D: NA; CDR3: CASSYDWGNQPQHF; DNA: TGTGCCAGCAGTTACGATTGGGGGAATCAGCCCCAGCATTTT
J: TRBJ1-1; V: TRBV4-2; size: NA; D: NA; CDR3: CASSQKSPRTGRGEAFF; DNA: TGTGCCAGCAGCCAAAAAAGCCCAAGAACAGGACGGGGTGAAGCTTTCTTT
J: TRBJ2-3; V: TRBV29-1; size: NA; D: NA; CDR3: CSVDSTDTQYF; DNA: TGCAGCGTTGATAGCACAGATACGCAGTATTTT
J: TRBJ2-5; V: TRBV11-2; size: NA; D: NA; CDR3: CASSTGPGPNQETQYF; DNA: TGTGCCAGCAGCACCGGCCCGGGTCCTAATCAAGAGACCCAGTACTTC
J: TRBJ2-7; V: TRBV6-1; size: NA; D: NA; CDR3: CASSRDVYEQYF; DNA: TGTGCCAGCAGTAGGGACGTCTACGAGCAGTACTTC
J: TRBJ2-1; V: TRBV11-1; size: once; D: TRBD2; CDR3: CASSFSGGGTYNEQFF; DNA: TGTGCCAGCAGCTTTTCCGGCGGGGGAACCTACAATGAGCAGTTCTTC
J: TRBJ2-7; V: TRBV2; size: NA; D: NA; CDR3: CASLKAGTAYEQYF; DNA: TGTGCCAGCCTAAAGGCTGGGACCGCATACGAGCAGTACTTC
J: TRBJ2-7; V: TRBV20-1; size: NA; D: NA; CDR3: CSARDPTTWEQYF; DNA: TGCAGTGCTAGAGATCCGACAACGTGGGAGCAGTACTTC
J: TRBJ2-3; V: TRBV5-4; size: NA; D: TRBD2; CDR3: CASSPKRGATDTQYF; DNA: TGTGCCAGCAGCCCCAAGCGGGGGGCCACAGATACGCAGTATTTT
J: TRBJ2-5; V: TRBV19; size: NA; D: NA; CDR3: CASSGLLGSQETQYF; DNA: TGTGCCAGTAGTGGCCTATTGGGGTCCCAAGAGACCCAGTACTTC
J: TRBJ2-7; V: TRBV5-1; size: NA; D: NA; CDR3: CASSRLATTYEQYF; DNA: TGCGCCAGCAGTCGGCTAGCGACAACCTACGAGCAGTACTTC
J: TRBJ1-2; V: TRBV7-2; size: NA; D: NA; CDR3: CASSLRAPRQLYGYTF; DNA: TGTGCCAGCAGCTTACGTGCTCCGCGACAGCTCTATGGCTACACCTTC
J: TRBJ2-2; V: TRBV6-5; size: NA; D: NA; CDR3: CASGGPNTGELFF; DNA: TGTGCCAGCGGGGGACCGAACACCGGGGAGCTGTTTTTT
J: TRBJ1-1; V: TRBV7-2; size: NA; D: NA; CDR3: CASSPALVGGNTEAFF; DNA: TGTGCCAGCAGCCCCGCCTTGGTAGGCGGGAACACTGAAGCTTTCTTT
J: TRBJ2-4; V: TRBV21-1; size: NA; D: NA; CDR3: CASSRGTTGKNIQYF; DNA: TGTGCCAGCAGCAGGGGGACTACAGGGAAAAACATTCAGTACTTC
J: TRBJ1-1; V: TRBV7-2; size: NA; D: NA; CDR3: CASSPLAGMNTEAFF; DNA: TGTGCCAGCAGCCCGCTTGCGGGCATGAACACTGAAGCTTTCTTT
J: TRBJ2-3; V: TRBV20-1; size: NA; D: TRBD2; CDR3: CSASWRLAGGGGTDTQYF; DNA: TGCAGTGCTAGTTGGAGACTAGCGGGAGGGGGCGGCACAGATACGCAGTATTTT
J: TRBJ2-2; V: TRBV7-6; size: NA; D: NA; CDR3: CASSLVWGASGELFF; DNA: TGTGCCAGCAGCTTAGTATGGGGGGCTTCCGGGGAGCTGTTTTTT
J: TRBJ2-2; V: TRBV3-1; size: once; D: NA; CDR3: CASSVGQSGIGELFF; DNA: TGTGCCAGCAGCGTGGGGCAGTCGGGGATCGGGGAGCTGTTTTTT
J: TRBJ2-5; V: TRBV7-2; size: NA; D: NA; CDR3: CASSLSGQTQETQYF; DNA: TGTGCCAGCAGCTTAAGCGGACAGACCCAAGAGACCCAGTACTTC